The T cell receptor beta chain under discussion was sequenced for a study of CD8 T cells in ankylosing spondylitis. Study-wide points: Disease-linked clones reportedly concentrated significantly in matched ankylosing spondylitis synovial fluid. Seven to nine highly homologous variants formed a TCR beta motif that appeared characteristic of ankylosing spondylitis blood. Researchers report that disease-linked clones proved CD8+ and relatively rare in peripheral blood.

This clonotype was seen many times. Its specificity is not known. The V and J ends lost 8 bases and 4 bases, in that order; junction bases with no gene match: 8. This CDR3 contains 15 residues. The germline V gene has CDR1 LNHNV and CDR2 YYDKDF (reference sequence). Preparation of TCR beta libraries was done by quantitative 5'-RACE with molecular barcodes. TCRdb re-called the 5' RACE reads through MiXCR, storing one row per CDR3 protein. The sample has around 250,000 distinct CDR3 sequences, around 10% seen once. The specimen was blood, either unsorted or a sorted T cell fraction (not recorded which). The receptor's source is a male donor with ankylosing spondylitis or in good health (not recorded which). The V and J genes are TRBV15 and TRBJ2-3; 11 bases align to TRBD1. CDR3 in amino acids: CATAAGTGGSDTQYF. The CDR3 DNA follows: TGTGCCACCGCGGCCGGGACAGGGGGGTCAGATACGCAGTATTTT.